Described below is a single T cell receptor beta chain sequence and its context. Its antigen is unidentified. These data are taken from a study of CD8+CD57+ T cells in acquired aplastic anemia. Study context: Mean yield of DNA from sorted CD4+ and CD8+ cells was about 3.2 ug.

Germline assignment: CDR1 SGHTA and CDR2 FQGNSA. CDR3 size: 12 residues. V was cut by 0 bases and J by 6 bases, with 6 bases left in between. Patients sequenced had flow cytometry evidence of CD8+CD57+ cell expansion. Patients were untreated when blood was sampled. Study-level points and caveats: CD8+ Simpson's diversity showed no significant patient-control difference.

Profiling of TCR beta VDJ combinations and CDR3 sequences used genomic DNA as template. TCRdb fed the reads into MiXCR, producing one record per CDR3 protein. The sample carries about 160,000 distinct CDR3 sequences, about two thirds recorded once. The sequenced material came from sorted CD4+, CD8+, or CD8+CD57+ T cells (not recorded which) from PBMCs. The chain combines TRBV7-2 with TRBJ2-7; D unresolved. This TCR was recovered from a human donor with aplastic anemia. The CDR3 DNA sequence: TGTGCCAGCAGCTTAGCATTCGGCGAGCAGTACTTC. The encoded protein is CASSLAFGEQYF. Full variable domain (missing parts from reference TRBV7-2 and TRBJ2-7): GAGVSQSPSNKVTEKGKDVELRCDPISGHTALYWYRQSLGQGLEFLIYFQGNSAPDKSGLPSDRFSAERTGGSVSTLTIQRTQQEDSAVYLCASSLAFGEQYFGPGTRLTVT.